Given below is one TCR beta chain in context. Ten or more counts support this clonotype. Its antigen is not yet known. Base qualities are not at hand, and no much larger clone is one base apart. Library method: PCR. The sequencing machine was a NextSeq 500. Bulk TCR libraries were prepared as previously described, using TCR primers listed in Table S5. Purification of total RNA was performed with the Qiagen AllPrep DNA/RNA kit. Before analysis, reads from multiple sequencing runs of one library were combined. In the paper's pipeline: Reads were retained only if their TCR constant sequence matched exactly, and those retained reads were trimmed to 150 nt and grouped according to their 12-nt molecular barcodes. Reads within each barcode group were sub-clustered using a 15% Levenshtein threshold, and quality-weighted consensus sequences were constructed for each RNA molecule. Non-functional sequences were filtered out, along with any lower-count sequence sitting one edit away from another sequence. Based on a fit of two negative binomial distributions, barcode sub-clusters having less than 20% of the maximum read count were discarded. TCRdb trimmed public reads at Q25 via fastp, called clones via MiXCR and kept in-frame beta chains. Each record represents a unique CDR3 protein, reported with the most common genes and DNA among its rows. These V and J calls originate from TCRdb's pipeline instead of the authors' own analysis. The sample profile shows under 350,000 distinct CDR3 sequences; 24% of them were found once. The biggest ten clones account for 0.74% of the sample.

The data were obtained in a study of molecular identifiers for immune sequencing clone quantification (dated by TCRdb to 2016 to 2019). At the level of the whole study: In a replicate experiment, RNA from roughly 20,000 or 100,000 naive CD8 T cells was split into five aliquots, four of which were sequenced. This methods study benchmarked molecular-identifier clustering-based TCR repertoire sequencing (MIDCIRS) and TCR RNA copy counting, using CD8 T cells to do so.

Results the study describes overall, beyond this receptor: The sizes of highly expanded clones could end up underestimated when identical TCR molecules share a barcode. Clones above 20 RNA copies held over 99% of molecules in CMV-specific effector cells but under 1% in naive cells. Even against a background of roughly 1 million naive CD8 T cells, spiked-in Jurkat TCR RNA amounting to a single cell's worth was reported to be detectable. Around 2.9 recovered TCR RNA copies per cell were obtained by modeling, versus roughly 10 by digital PCR, implying a capture efficiency of about 30%. Naive libraries contained spiked-in Jurkat TCR RNA (roughly 10 copies' worth), which is not part of the donor repertoire. Without barcode sub-clustering, chimeric consensus sequences inflated TCR diversity; chimeras reached as high as 47%.

CDR3 length: 14 amino acids, cysteine to phenylalanine. The kept DNA is CDR3 alone, 42 bases in frame from the first base. CDR1 is given as MDHEN and CDR2 as SYDVKM, both from the germline V gene. V is pared back by 2 bases and J by 6 bases, with 14 bases lying between the germline termini. Libraries of naive CD8 T cells were built from anywhere between about 18,000 and 1,000,000 sorted cells, with 10%, 30% or 50% of the purified RNA used. On a BD FACSAria II, naive CD8 T cells were FACS-sorted as CD8+CD4-CCR7+CD45RA+ and collected into RLT Plus buffer. Detection sensitivity was tested by spiking Jurkat RNA equal to some 11 TCR copies' worth into samples containing roughly 17,000-1,100,000 naive CD8 T cells. CD8 T cells were enriched using RosetteSep CD8+ T Cell Enrichment Cocktail and Ficoll-Paque, and the enriched cells then underwent ACK red cell lysis.

The specimen sequenced was naive CD8+ T cells from blood, with Jurkat cell RNA spiked in. The intended sense of this specimen's cell subset or site label: FACS-sorted CD8+CD4-CCR7+CD45RA+ naive T cells. This receptor chain uses TRBV28 and TRBJ2-7; the D segment cannot be called with confidence. This TCR derives from a human donor in good health. Some libraries in this study had Jurkat cell RNA spiked in. The CDR3 amino acid sequence is: CASSLMRPSSEQYF. The sequenced DNA: TGTGCCAGCAGTTTAATGCGGCCCTCGTCCGAGCAGTACTTC.